The 18 T cell receptor beta chains in this list originate from one sample, sequenced in a study of cytomegalovirus exposure and HLA in healthy donors. PCR primers comprised 60 Vbeta and 13 Jbeta primers. Profiling relied on immunoSEQ multiplex PCR, and the TCRdb table lists in-frame clones only, not all of them. The data show roughly 100,000 clones, roughly 76% seen once. Sequenced input: PBMCs. The receptors come from a woman aged 55-69 years in good health and CMV-seropositive.

This clone was observed once. The CDR3 DNA is TGTGCCAGCAGCTTAAGGGTCGGAGGGGATTCACCCCTCCACTTT. Protein product: CASSLRVGGDSPLHF. This rearrangement joins TRBV7-3 to TRBJ1-6; tentative D call: TRBD1 (5 bases). Trimming removed 1 base from V and 8 bases from J, with 12 bases in between. The CDR3 is made up of 15 amino acids. Germline-derived CDR1 and CDR2 are SGHTA and FQGTGA.

The rearrangement uses TRBV10-2 and TRBJ2-3; 9 bases fit TRBD2. The CDR3 consists of 18 residues. Losses at the gene ends were 2 bases for V and 5 bases for J; bases not matched to a gene: 14. The V gene's germline CDR1 is WSHSY and CDR2 SAAADI. In DNA form, the CDR3 reads TGCGCCAGCAGTGAGCCTTTTCGTAGCGGGAGTATTGAAGATACGCAGTATTTT. Protein: CASSEPFRSGSIEDTQYF.

A single count supports this clone. This chain links TRBV9 with TRBJ2-1; tentatively, D is TRBD2 (6 bases). The CDR3 sequence is 15 residues long. CDR1 and CDR2 (germline): SGDLS, YYNGEE. Trimming took off 0 bases at V and 3 bases at J, with 10 bases between the two ends. CDR3 loop: CASSVDGGIYNEQFF. In nucleotides, the CDR3 is TGTGCCAGCAGCGTAGATGGGGGGATCTACAATGAGCAGTTCTTC.

This chain connects TRBV5-1 to TRBJ2-7, with TRBD2 matching 14 bases. The V and J ends lost 3 bases and 1 base, in that order; junction bases with no gene match: 3. Germline CDR1 reads SGHRS; CDR2 reads YFSETQ. The CDR3 covers 16 residues. In DNA form, the CDR3 reads TGCGCCAGCAGCTGGGGACTAGCGGGAGTTTCCTACGAGCAGTACTTC. The encoded protein is CASSWGLAGVSYEQYF.

The J gene is TRBJ2-1, the V gene TRBV9, with 7 bases that match TRBD2. V was clipped by 0 bases and J by 0 bases; unmatched bases: 3. The CDR3 is made up of 16 amino acids. Germline V gene lookup returns CDR1 SGDLS and CDR2 YYNGEE. The CDR3 bases are TGTGCCAGCAGCGTAGATGGCGGGAGCTCCTACAATGAGCAGTTCTTC. Amino acid sequence: CASSVDGGSSYNEQFF.

The gene calls are TRBV9 and TRBJ2-3; TRBD2 aligns across 10 bases. J was trimmed by 0 bases and V by 3 bases; bases with no gene match: 4. Germline values: CDR1 SGDLS, CDR2 YYNGEE. The CDR3 is 16 amino acids. The CDR3 reads CASSGTSGGSTDTQYF. The CDR3 nucleotides are TGTGCCAGCAGCGGGACTAGCGGAGGGAGCACAGATACGCAGTATTTT.

The J gene is TRBJ2-1, the V gene TRBV30, with 10 bases aligning to TRBD2. This CDR3 region has 13 residues. Trimming took 8 bases from V and 15 from J; bases not matched to a gene: 16. CDR1 is GTSNPN, CDR2 SVGIG, per germline (reference sequence). CDR3 sequence: CAIYRLAGVGVFF. The CDR3 bases are TGTGCCATTTATCGGCTAGCGGGAGTCGGGGTGTTCTTC.

The chain recombines TRBV28 with TRBJ1-5, with TRBD1 matching over 8 bases. Germline trimming cut 3 bases from V and 4 bases from J; bases unmatched to any gene: 8. The CDR3 length is 16 residues. Germline V gene lookup returns CDR1 MDHEN and CDR2 SYDVKM. The CDR3 here is CASSLARGPRNQPQHF. Written as DNA, the CDR3 is TGTGCCAGCAGTTTGGCCAGGGGGCCGAGGAATCAGCCCCAGCATTTT.

CDR3: CASSLGSGGSNQPQHF. The CDR3 DNA sequence: TGTGCCAGCAGCTTAGGGTCAGGGGGTAGCAATCAGCCCCAGCATTTT. The rearrangement uses TRBV7-9 and TRBJ1-5; 7 bases match TRBD1. The ends lost 1 base at V and 0 bases at J; junction bases unmatched: 3. CDR3 length equals 16 residues. Germline CDR1 reads SEHNR; CDR2 reads FQNEAQ (reference sequence).

V usage is TRBV9 and J usage is TRBJ2-2; D ambiguous. CDR3 length: 15 amino acids. Trimming took 4 bases from V and 4 from J, leaving 14 bases between them. The germline CDR1 and CDR2 sequences are SGDLS and YYNGEE. For the CDR3, the DNA is TGTGCCAGCAGCCGACTTAATCTGGGCACCGGGGAGCTGTTTTTT. Its protein product is CASSRLNLGTGELFF.

Concerning this clone itself: A far larger clone is one base from this, pointing to a likely read error. Other DNA sequences in the sample encode the same CDR3. This chain's CDR3 is CASSQERLARDGYTF. CDR3 coding DNA: TGTGCCAGCAGCCAAGAAAGACTGGCCAGGGATGGCTACACCTTC. V and J are TRBV5-8 and TRBJ1-2; tentatively, D is TRBD1 (5 bases). Trimming removed 4 bases from V and 6 bases from J, with 19 bases in between. Germline-derived CDR1 and CDR2 are SGHTS and YDEGEE. The CDR3 has 15 residues.

V gene TRBV19 combines with J gene TRBJ2-2; no clear D. The germline CDR1 and CDR2 sequences are LNHDA and SQIVND (reference sequence). This CDR3 has 14 residues. V dropped 3 bases and J dropped 5 bases, with 10 bases sitting between them. For the CDR3, the DNA is TGTGCCAGTAGTATGTTGGTCAGGACCGGGGAGCTGTTTTTT. It specifies CASSMLVRTGELFF.

The CDR3: CASSVRGNEKLFF. The CDR3 DNA reads TGTGCCAGCAGTGTAAGGGGTAATGAAAAACTGTTTTTT. J is TRBJ1-4 and V is TRBV2, with a possible D match to TRBD1 (5 bases). Trimming took 4 bases from V and 4 from J, leaving 7 bases between them. The CDR3 loop spans 13 amino acids. CDR1 and CDR2 (germline): SNHLY, FYNNEI.

This chain connects TRBV30 to TRBJ1-3; D remains unclear. Germline CDR1 and CDR2: GTSNPN and SVGIG (reference sequence). CDR3 length: 13 residues. The V and J ends lost 3 bases and 4 bases respectively, with 10 bases between them. The CDR3: CAWSPEAGNTIYF. The CDR3 bases are TGTGCCTGGAGCCCCGAGGCCGGAAACACCATATATTTT.

The gene calls are TRBV11-2 and TRBJ1-3; TRBD1 is a possible D gene (5 bases). The length of the CDR3 is 17 residues. V was cut by 3 bases and J by 0 bases, with 15 bases left in between. From germline, CDR1 is SGHAT and CDR2 FQNNGV. CDR3 residues: CASSLERQSPSGNTIYF. The DNA of the CDR3 is TGTGCCAGCAGCTTGGAACGACAGTCACCCTCTGGAAACACCATATATTTT.

This chain joins TRBV7-6 and TRBJ2-7; D is undetermined. The CDR3 length is 13 residues. CDR1 is SGHVS and CDR2 is FNYEAQ in the germline V gene. Between the trimmed V and J ends, which lost 4 bases and 7 bases, there was a span of 14 bases. The CDR3 sequence is CASSSQISLEQYF. The CDR3 nucleotides read TGTGCCAGCAGCTCCCAGATCTCCTTGGAGCAGTACTTC.

This rearrangement joins TRBV27 to TRBJ2-7, with a weak D call TRBD1 (6 bases). The CDR3 is 15 amino acids. CDR1 and CDR2 from the germline V gene are MNHEY and SMNVEV (reference sequence). Trimming took 2 bases from V and 4 from J, leaving 15 bases between them. The CDR3 DNA reads TGTGCCAGCAGTTTAGGTTGGGACACCCGATACGAGCAGTACTTC. Its protein is CASSLGWDTRYEQYF.

This clone was seen only a few times. The rearrangement links TRBV29-1 to TRBJ2-1; 8 bases are a match to TRBD1. This CDR3 region has 12 residues. Losses at the gene ends were 8 bases for V and 6 bases for J; bases not matched to a gene: 6. Germline CDR1 SQVTM, CDR2 ANQGSEA. CDR3 nucleotide sequence: TGCAGCTTTCCGCAGGGGGCCAATGAGCAGTTCTTC. This translates into CSFPQGANEQFF.